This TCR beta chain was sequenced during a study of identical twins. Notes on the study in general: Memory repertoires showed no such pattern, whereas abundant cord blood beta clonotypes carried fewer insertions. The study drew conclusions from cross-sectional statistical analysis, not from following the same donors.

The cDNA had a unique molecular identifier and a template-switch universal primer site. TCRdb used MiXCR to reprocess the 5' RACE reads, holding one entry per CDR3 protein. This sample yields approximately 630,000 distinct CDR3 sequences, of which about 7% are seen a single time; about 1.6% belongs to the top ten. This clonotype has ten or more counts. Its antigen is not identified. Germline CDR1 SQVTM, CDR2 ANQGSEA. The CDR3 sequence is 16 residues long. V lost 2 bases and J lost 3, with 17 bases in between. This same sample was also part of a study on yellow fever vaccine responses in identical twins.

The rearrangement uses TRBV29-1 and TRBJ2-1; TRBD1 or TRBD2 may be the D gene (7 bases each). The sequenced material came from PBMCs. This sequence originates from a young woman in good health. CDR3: CSVEKGQGGFYNEQFF. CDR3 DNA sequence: TGCAGCGTTGAAAAGGGGCAGGGGGGGTTCTACAATGAGCAGTTCTTC.